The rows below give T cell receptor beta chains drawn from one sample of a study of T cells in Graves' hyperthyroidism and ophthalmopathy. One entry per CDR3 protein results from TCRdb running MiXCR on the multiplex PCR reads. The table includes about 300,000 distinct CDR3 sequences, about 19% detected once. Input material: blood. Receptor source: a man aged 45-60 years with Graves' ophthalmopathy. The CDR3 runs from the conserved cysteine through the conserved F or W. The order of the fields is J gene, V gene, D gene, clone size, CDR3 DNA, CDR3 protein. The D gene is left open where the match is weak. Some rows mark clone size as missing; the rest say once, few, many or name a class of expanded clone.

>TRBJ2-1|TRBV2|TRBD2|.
TGTGCCAGCAGTACCCCTTCGGCGGGAGGGTTCAGTGAGCAGTTCTTC
CASSTPSAGGFSEQFF
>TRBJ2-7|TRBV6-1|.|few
TGTGCCAGCACCCCTCGAGCGGACACCTCCTCCTACGAGCAGTACTTC
CASTPRADTSSYEQYF
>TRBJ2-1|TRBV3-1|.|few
TGTGCCGGCAGCTCCCTGGATGAGCAGTTCTTC
CAGSSLDEQFF
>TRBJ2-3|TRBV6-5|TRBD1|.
TGTGCCAGCAGTTACCGGACAGGGAGGCCAGATACGCAGTATTTT
CASSYRTGRPDTQYF
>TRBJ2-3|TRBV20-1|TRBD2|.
TGCAGTGCCAAGGGAGCGGGGACAGATACGCAGTATTTT
CSAKGAGTDTQYF
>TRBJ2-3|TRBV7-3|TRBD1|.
TGTGCCAGCAGCTCTATTATTGGTGGGACAGGGGTGAGCACAGATACGCAGTATTTT
CASSSIIGGTGVSTDTQYF
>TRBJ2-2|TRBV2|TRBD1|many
TGTGCCAGCAGTGGGGGACAGGGAGGCACCGGGGAGCTGTTTTTT
CASSGGQGGTGELFF
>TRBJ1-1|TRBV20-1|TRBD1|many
TGCAGTGCCGGAGGACAGGTCATGAACACTGAAGCTTTCTTT
CSAGGQVMNTEAFF
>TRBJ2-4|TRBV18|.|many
TGTGCCAGCTCACCAGGACAGACTAAAAACATTCAGTACTTC
CASSPGQTKNIQYF
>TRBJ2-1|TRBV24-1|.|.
TGTGCCACCAGTGACCCCGGGTCGGCGGGCTACAATGAGCAGTTCTTC
CATSDPGSAGYNEQFF
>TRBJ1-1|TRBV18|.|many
TGTGCCAGCTCACCTAGAGATATGAACACTGAAGCTTTCTTT
CASSPRDMNTEAFF
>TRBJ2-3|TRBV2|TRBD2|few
TGTGCCAGCAGTCATCCTGGACTAGCGGGCGCCACAGCGCAGTATTTT
CASSHPGLAGATAQYF
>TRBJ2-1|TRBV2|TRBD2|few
TGTGCCAGCAGTGAACTGGCGGGAGGGGGCGATGAGCAGTTCTTC
CASSELAGGGDEQFF